A selection of T cell receptor beta chains follows, all from one sample in a study of blood T cell repertoires in COVID-19. Data came from immunoSEQ multiplex PCR; TCRdb stores just in-frame clones and leaves some out. The sample holds roughly 400,000 clones, roughly 86% seen once. The sample taken for sequencing was PBMCs or T cells enriched from blood (not recorded which). Receptors originate from a woman aged 25 to 45 who had recovered from COVID-19. The CDR3 runs from the conserved cysteine through the conserved F or W. A D gene is named only where the DNA matches it firmly. Expanded clones get a size class; other rows say once, few or many, or leave the size out.

size	D	V	J	DNA	CDR3
.	TRBD2	TRBV7-2	TRBJ2-3	TGTGCCAGCGGTTTGGCGGGGGGGCCTTACGATACGCAGTATTTT	CASGLAGGPYDTQYF
.	TRBD2	TRBV18	TRBJ2-1	TGTGCCAGCTCACCTAGCGGGAGCTCGTACAATGAGCAGTTCTTC	CASSPSGSSYNEQFF
.	.	TRBV2	TRBJ1-1	TGTGCCAAAGACCAGGGGATGAACACTGAAGCTTTCTTT	CAKDQGMNTEAFF
once	.	TRBV4-2	TRBJ2-3	TGTGCCAGCAGCCTTCACTCAACTAGCACAGATACGCAGTATTTT	CASSLHSTSTDTQYF
few	TRBD1	TRBV19	TRBJ1-1	TGTGCCAGTAGTATCCCCGACAGGGGGAACACTGAAGCTTTCTTT	CASSIPDRGNTEAFF
.	.	TRBV19	TRBJ1-5	TGTGCCAGTAGTATAGTGGACAACCTAAATCAGCCCCAGCATTTT	CASSIVDNLNQPQHF
once	.	TRBV18	TRBJ2-3	TGTGCCAGCTCACCATCTCCGGTAGATACGCAGTATTTT	CASSPSPVDTQYF
.	.	TRBV7-2	TRBJ2-2	TGTGCCAGCAGCTTAGCTGGGCAGGTTCCCGGGGAGCTGTTTTTT	CASSLAGQVPGELFF
.	.	TRBV29-1	TRBJ1-1	TGCAGCGTTGAGTTCAGGGCTGAAGCTTTCTTT	CSVEFRAEAFF
.	TRBD2	TRBV18	TRBJ2-1	TGTGCCAGCTCAGTCCGGACTAGCGGGAGATCAGGTGAGCAGTTCTTC	CASSVRTSGRSGEQFF
.	TRBD2	TRBV9	TRBJ2-7	TGTGCCAGCAGCGTAGCTCCCGGGACTAGCGGGTACGAGCAGTACTTC	CASSVAPGTSGYEQYF
once	TRBD2	TRBV11-1	TRBJ2-1	TGTGCCAGCAGCCTATCTAGCGGGAACTACAATGAGCAGTTCTTC	CASSLSSGNYNEQFF
.	.	TRBV9	TRBJ1-5	TGTGCTTCCAGCGGAAGGGACAATCAGCCCCAGCATTTT	CASSGRDNQPQHF
.	.	TRBV4-3	TRBJ1-1	TGCGCCAGCAGCCAGTTCGTACAGGCTGAAGCTTTCTTT	CASSQFVQAEAFF
.	.	TRBV4-3	TRBJ2-5	TGCGCCAGCAGCTCATTCGCACAGGGCGGGGAGACCCAGTACTTC	CASSSFAQGGETQYF
.	.	TRBV30	TRBJ1-2	TGTGCCTGGAGTGAGGGGTTCGAGGGCTACACCTTC	CAWSEGFEGYTF
.	TRBD1	TRBV28	TRBJ2-7	TGTGCCAGCAGCCCCCCGGGACAGAATTACGAGCAGTACTTC	CASSPPGQNYEQYF
.	.	TRBV2	TRBJ2-7	TGTGCCAGCTACATCGACAGCACCTACGAGCAGTACTTC	CASYIDSTYEQYF
once	.	TRBV7-9	TRBJ1-2	TGTGCCAGCAGCTTCGACAGGTCTCTAGGAACCTATGGCTACACCTTC	CASSFDRSLGTYGYTF
few	TRBD1	TRBV4-2	TRBJ1-5	TGTGCCAGCAGCCAAGATTTACAGGGACAGGGCTATCAGCCCCAGCATTTT	CASSQDLQGQGYQPQHF
.	.	TRBV14	TRBJ1-1	TGTGCCAGCAGCCACTCCTCCTTTTCGGGGACTGAAGCTTTCTTT	CASSHSSFSGTEAFF
once	.	TRBV3-1/TRBV3-2	TRBJ1-4	TGTGCCAGCAGCCAAGCAGAAAAACTGTTTTTT	CASSQAEKLFF
.	.	TRBV19	TRBJ2-7	TGTGCCAGTAGTCGAAAGCCAGGGTGGGAGGTGAAGCAGTACTTC	CASSRKPGWEVKQYF
few	TRBD1	TRBV19	TRBJ1-6	TGTGCCAGTAGTGTACAGGGGAATAATTCACCCCTCCACTTT	CASSVQGNNSPLHF
.	.	TRBV19	TRBJ2-7	TGTGCCAGTAGTGAGGGACAACTGACCGAGCAGTACTTC	CASSEGQLTEQYF
.	.	TRBV7-9	TRBJ1-2	TGTGCCAGCAGCCCCGCTGGAGCTAACTATGGCTACACCTTC	CASSPAGANYGYTF
few	.	TRBV29-1	TRBJ2-2	TGCAGCGTTGATCAGGGTTGGGACACCGGGGAGCTGTTTTTT	CSVDQGWDTGELFF
.	TRBD2	TRBV9	TRBJ2-1	TGTGCCAGCAGCGTATGGGGCGGGAGACGTGATGAGCAGTTCTTC	CASSVWGGRRDEQFF
.	.	TRBV9	TRBJ2-7	TGTGCCAGCAGCGTAGGAGGTTTTGCCTACGAGCAGTACTTC	CASSVGGFAYEQYF
.	.	TRBV5-6	TRBJ2-3	TGTGCCAGCAGCTTGGATAGCATTACTAGCACAGATACGCAGTATTTT	CASSLDSITSTDTQYF
.	.	TRBV28	TRBJ1-5	TGTGCCAGCAGGCATATCGTTGGGCAGGGGTTGCGCAATCAGCCCCAGCATTTT	CASRHIVGQGLRNQPQHF
.	.	TRBV30	TRBJ1-2	TGTGCCTGGAGTGTACAAGCAGGGGCGGGCGGCTACACCTTC	CAWSVQAGAGGYTF
.	.	TRBV28	TRBJ1-2	TGTGCCAGCAGACCCGTACAGGGACGGTATGGCTACACCTTC	CASRPVQGRYGYTF
.	.	TRBV4-1	TRBJ2-3	TGCGCCAGCAGCCAAGATAAGGCCCTAGATTCAGATACGCAGTATTTT	CASSQDKALDSDTQYF
.	.	TRBV11-2	TRBJ1-6	TGTGCCAGCAGCTTGTTCAGGGATTCACCCCTCCACTTT	CASSLFRDSPLHF
.	.	TRBV2	TRBJ1-4	TGTGCCAGCAGTAAACTTGGCAGGCCAACTAATGAAAAACTGTTTTTT	CASSKLGRPTNEKLFF
.	TRBD1	TRBV6-1	TRBJ2-3	TGTGCCAGCAGTGAAATTTCGACAGGGGTTGATACGCAGTATTTT	CASSEISTGVDTQYF
once	.	TRBV2	TRBJ2-3	TGTGCCAGCAGTGCAGAACAGGACACAGATACGCAGTATTTT	CASSAEQDTDTQYF
.	TRBD2	TRBV3-1/TRBV3-2	TRBJ2-1	TGTGCCAGCAGCCAAGACGTGGTAGCGGGGGTTAATGAGCAGTTCTTC	CASSQDVVAGVNEQFF
.	TRBD1	TRBV5-4	TRBJ2-7	TGTGCCAGCAGCTTGGACAGGGGAGAGCAGTACTTC	CASSLDRGEQYF
.	.	TRBV20-1	TRBJ1-2	TGCAGTGCAGCAGGGAACTATGGCTACACCTTC	CSAAGNYGYTF
.	.	TRBV28	TRBJ2-1	TGTGCCAGCAGTTCCGGGATTTATGGGTACAATGAGCAGTTCTTC	CASSSGIYGYNEQFF
.	TRBD1	TRBV27	TRBJ1-1	TGTGCCAGCAGTTTATCCGAGACAGGGGGCTCTGAAGCTTTCTTT	CASSLSETGGSEAFF
.	.	TRBV7-9	TRBJ1-4	TGTGCCAGCAGCTTAGCGGGACTTGGGGAAAAACTGTTTTTT	CASSLAGLGEKLFF
.	.	TRBV5-1	TRBJ1-2	TGCGCCAGCAGCCACTCCGGGACTCCTAAGGCGTATGGCTACACCTTC	CASSHSGTPKAYGYTF
.	TRBD2	TRBV7-3	TRBJ2-5	TGTGCCAGCAGCTTGACACTAGCGGGAGGGCCAGAGACCCAGTACTTC	CASSLTLAGGPETQYF
.	.	TRBV19	TRBJ1-2	TGTGCCAGTAGTATAGATCTAGTCGGCTATGGCTACACCTTC	CASSIDLVGYGYTF
.	TRBD1	TRBV29-1	TRBJ2-3	TGCAGCGTTGGACAGGGGGCCGGAGATACGCAGTATTTT	CSVGQGAGDTQYF
.	TRBD1	TRBV28	TRBJ1-1	TGTGCCAGTGCAACTCACAGGGGTTTGGACACTGAAGCTTTCTTT	CASATHRGLDTEAFF
once	.	TRBV30	TRBJ1-1	TGTGCCTGGAGACAGGTGGGGAACACTGAAGCTTTCTTT	CAWRQVGNTEAFF
few	TRBD1	TRBV5-6	TRBJ1-6	TGTGCCAGCAGCTACCCCGGGACAGGAAATAATTCACCCCTCCACTTT	CASSYPGTGNNSPLHF
.	.	TRBV28	TRBJ2-1	TGTGCCAGCAGTTCCAGGGTTGGGGAGCAGTTCTTC	CASSSRVGEQFF
.	.	TRBV4-3	TRBJ1-1	TGCGCCAGCAGCCAAGCACAGGGGAACACTGAAGCTTTCTTT	CASSQAQGNTEAFF
.	TRBD1	TRBV19	TRBJ1-1	TGTGCCAGTAGTTCGACAGGGGCGAACACTGAAGCTTTCTTT	CASSSTGANTEAFF
.	.	TRBV21-1	TRBJ2-7	TGTGCCAACTCAGTGCTGGGACAGGGCTACGAGCAGTACTTC	CANSVLGQGYEQYF
.	TRBD1	TRBV3-1/TRBV3-2	TRBJ2-4	TGTGCCAGCAGCCAAGGCCGAGACAGGGAAAACATTCAGTACTTC	CASSQGRDRENIQYF
.	TRBD2	TRBV9	TRBJ2-7	TGTGCCAGCAGCGGCGGGACTAGCGGGATCTACGAGCAGTACTTC	CASSGGTSGIYEQYF
.	TRBD2	TRBV7-8	TRBJ2-1	TGTGCCAGCAGCCCTGTAGCGGGAATAAGCTACAATGAGCAGTTCTTC	CASSPVAGISYNEQFF
.	.	TRBV6-5	TRBJ1-4	TGTGCCAGCAGACAGGGAGGGGATGAAAAACTGTTTTTT	CASRQGGDEKLFF
few	.	TRBV5-1	TRBJ2-7	TGCGCCAGCAGCTTGGTCTTGGACAGCGAGCAGTACTTC	CASSLVLDSEQYF